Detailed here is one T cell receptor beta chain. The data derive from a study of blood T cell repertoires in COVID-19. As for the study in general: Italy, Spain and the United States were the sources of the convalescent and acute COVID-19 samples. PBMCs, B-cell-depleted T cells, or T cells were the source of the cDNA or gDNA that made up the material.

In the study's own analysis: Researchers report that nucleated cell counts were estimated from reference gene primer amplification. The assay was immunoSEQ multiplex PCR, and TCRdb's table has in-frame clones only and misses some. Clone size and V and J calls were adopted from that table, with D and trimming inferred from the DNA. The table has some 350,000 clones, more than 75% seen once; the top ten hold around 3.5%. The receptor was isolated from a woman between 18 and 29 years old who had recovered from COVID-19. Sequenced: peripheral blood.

The DNA of the CDR3 is TGTGCCACCAGTGAGACCCCGGACAGGGGAGGTGTTTTCAGCAATCAGCCCCAGCATTTT. Protein: CATSETPDRGGVFSNQPQHF. The chain has TRBV24-1 and TRBJ1-5; 9 nucleotides line up with TRBD1. This CDR3 comprises 20 residues. Germline CDR1 reads KGHDR; CDR2 reads SFDVKD. The V segment lost 4 bases and the J segment 1 base; nucleotides outside the gene matches: 16.